This T cell receptor beta chain was recorded in a study of blood T cell repertoires in COVID-19. Study summary: The analysed material was cDNA or gDNA that came from T cells, B-cell-depleted T cells, or PBMCs.

Participants, 18 to 89 years old, spanned 24 US areas. The CDR3 is 12 amino acids. V was clipped by 4 bases and J by 2 bases, with 6 bases between them. Germline V gene data show CDR1 as SGHRS and CDR2 as YFSETQ. Repertoires were generated with immunoSEQ multiplex PCR, while TCRdb's copy carries only in-frame clones and drops some. Of around 280,000 clones listed, roughly 89% are singletons. The TCR comes from a woman in her 40s who had recovered from COVID-19. The chain joins TRBV5-1 to TRBJ2-5; D is unresolved. What was sequenced was PBMCs or T cells enriched from blood (not recorded which). CDR3 sequence (DNA): TGCGCCAGCAGCCCCGTACAAGAGACCCAGTACTTC. It encodes CASSPVQETQYF.